Only one count was recorded for the clone carrying this T cell receptor beta chain. As processed by the authors: Amplification with reference gene primers provided the estimates of nucleated cell counts. Sequencing was performed with immunoSEQ multiplex PCR; in TCRdb, only in-frame clones are kept and a portion is missing. That table is the source of V, J and clone size, and D and trimming were worked out from the DNA. The sample has fewer than 400,000 clones; around 87% are singletons. These data originate in a study of blood T cell repertoires in COVID-19. Study-level background: COVID-19 samples collected from the United States, Italy and Spain covered acute and convalescent phases. T cells, B-cell-depleted T cells, or PBMCs provided the cDNA or gDNA that served as material.

This CDR3 has 14 amino acids. V was clipped by 1 base and J by 9 bases, with 19 bases between them. Germline V gives CDR1 GTSNPN, CDR2 SVGIG (reference sequence). This receptor was taken from a human donor in a cohort sampled during active COVID-19. Sequences were obtained from peripheral blood. The rearrangement uses TRBV30 and TRBJ2-7, with D perhaps TRBD2 (5 bases). CDR3 loop: CAWSAHTPIGGQYF. CDR3 DNA: TGTGCCTGGAGTGCGCATACCCCCATAGGAGGGCAGTACTTC.